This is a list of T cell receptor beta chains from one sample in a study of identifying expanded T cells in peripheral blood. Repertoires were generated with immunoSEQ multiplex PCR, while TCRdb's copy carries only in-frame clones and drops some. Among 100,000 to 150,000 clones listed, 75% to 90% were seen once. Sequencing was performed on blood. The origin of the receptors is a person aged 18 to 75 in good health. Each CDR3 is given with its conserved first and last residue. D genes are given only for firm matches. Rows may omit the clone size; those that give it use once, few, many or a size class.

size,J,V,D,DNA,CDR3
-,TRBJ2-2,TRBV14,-,TGTGCCAGCAGCCCACGACGGATCGGGGAGCTGTTTTTT,CASSPRRIGELFF
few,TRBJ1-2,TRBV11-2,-,TGTGCCAGCACCACTCTCAGACAGAGATCGGGGGGCTACACCTTC,CASTTLRQRSGGYTF
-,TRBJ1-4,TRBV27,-,TGTGCCAGCAGTTGGAGTGGAACTAATGAAAAACTGTTTTTT,CASSWSGTNEKLFF
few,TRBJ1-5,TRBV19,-,TGTGCCAGTAACGTCGATTGGAGCAATCAGCCCCAGCATTTT,CASNVDWSNQPQHF
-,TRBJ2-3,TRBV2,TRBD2,TGTGCCAGCAGTGAAGGGCGGGGGTCCAACTCGAATACGCAGTATTTT,CASSEGRGSNSNTQYF
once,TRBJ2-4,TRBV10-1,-,TGCGCCAGCAGTGAGTCCGGGAAAAACATTCAGTACTTC,CASSESGKNIQYF
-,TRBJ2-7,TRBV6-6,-,TGTGCCAGCAGTTACTCGAAACAGCTGCCCTCCTACGAGCAGTACTTC,CASSYSKQLPSYEQYF
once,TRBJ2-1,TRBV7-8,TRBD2,TGTGCCAGCAGCTTACCAAGCGGGGGGCTCTCCAATGAGCAGTTCTTC,CASSLPSGGLSNEQFF
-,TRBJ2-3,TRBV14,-,TGTGCCAGCAGCCCATTGATCACAGATACGCAGTATTTT,CASSPLITDTQYF
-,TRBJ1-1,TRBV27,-,TGTGCCAGCAGTTCTCGGGCCCCTGAAGCTTTCTTT,CASSSRAPEAFF
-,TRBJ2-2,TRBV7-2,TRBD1,TGTGCCAGCAGCTGGGGACAGGGAAGGGGCACCGGGGAGCTGTTTTTT,CASSWGQGRGTGELFF
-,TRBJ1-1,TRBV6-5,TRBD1,TGTGCCAGCAGGGACAGGGGGAGTACTGAAGCTTTCTTT,CASRDRGSTEAFF
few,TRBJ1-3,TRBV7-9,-,TGTGCCAGCAGGCCGCGGGGCCTAGTAAACACCATATATTTT,CASRPRGLVNTIYF
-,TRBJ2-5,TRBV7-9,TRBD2,TGTGCCAGCAGCTTAGCGACGACTAGCGGGGGGAGCTACCAAGAGACCCAGTACTTC,CASSLATTSGGSYQETQYF
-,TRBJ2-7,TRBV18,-,TGTGCCAGCTCACCACCGGCGGGGAAATACGAGCAGTACTTC,CASSPPAGKYEQYF
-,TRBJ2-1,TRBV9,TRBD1,TGTGCCAGCAGTCTGGACAGGGGAACCTACAATGAGCAGTTCTTC,CASSLDRGTYNEQFF
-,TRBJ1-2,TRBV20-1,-,TGCAGTGCTAGATCAGACTATGGCTACACCTTC,CSARSDYGYTF
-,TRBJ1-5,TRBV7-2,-,TGTGCCAGCAGCTTAGGATCAGAGGGTCAGCCCCAGCATTTT,CASSLGSEGQPQHF
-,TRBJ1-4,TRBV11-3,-,TGTGCCAGCAGCCCCGGCCCCAATAATGAAAAACTGTTTTTT,CASSPGPNNEKLFF
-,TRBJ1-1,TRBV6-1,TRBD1,TGTGCCAGCTCCCCCATTGACAGGGCCAACACTGAAGCTTTCTTT,CASSPIDRANTEAFF
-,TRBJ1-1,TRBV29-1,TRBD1,TGCAGCGTTACGGGACAGGGGAAAACAGGTTTT,CSVTGQGKTGF
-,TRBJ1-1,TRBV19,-,TGTGCCAGTAGTATATATGGGGTGCCTGAAGCTTTCTTT,CASSIYGVPEAFF
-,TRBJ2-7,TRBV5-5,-,TGTGCCAGCAGCTTGGAGTCAGGGGCGTTCTACGAGCAGTACTTC,CASSLESGAFYEQYF
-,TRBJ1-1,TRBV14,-,TGTGCCAGCAGCCAAGGAATGGACAGATTCCAGTTGGGCACTGAAGCTTTCTTT,CASSQGMDRFQLGTEAFF
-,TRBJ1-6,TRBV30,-,TGTGCCTGGAGTGTAACGGTTTATAATTCACCCCTCCACTTT,CAWSVTVYNSPLHF
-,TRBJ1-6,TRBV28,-,TGTGCCAGCAGTTTAGATGGGATAAGTTCACCCCTCCACTTT,CASSLDGISSPLHF
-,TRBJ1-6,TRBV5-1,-,TGCGCCAGCAGCTTGGTCGGCCGGGGGAATTCACCCCTCCACTTT,CASSLVGRGNSPLHF
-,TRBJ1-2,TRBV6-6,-,TGTGCCAGCAGTCTACGCAGGGACACTCGCCTCTTC,CASSLRRDTRLF
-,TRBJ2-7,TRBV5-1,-,TGCGCCAGCAGCTTGGCGGGACACGGCGAGCAGTACTTC,CASSLAGHGEQYF
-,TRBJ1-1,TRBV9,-,TGTGCCAGCAGCGCCGGGGAAGGCACTGAAGCTTTCTTT,CASSAGEGTEAFF
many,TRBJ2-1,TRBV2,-,TGTGCCAGCAGTGGGGTGGAGTCGGCCGGCAATGAGCAGTTCTTC,CASSGVESAGNEQFF
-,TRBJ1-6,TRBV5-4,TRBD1,TGTGCCAGCAGCCTGACAGGGGGAAATTCACCCCTCCACTTT,CASSLTGGNSPLHF
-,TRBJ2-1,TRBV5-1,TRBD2,TGCGCCAGCAGACACCTTAGCGGGGCTTACAATGAGCAGTTCTTC,CASRHLSGAYNEQFF
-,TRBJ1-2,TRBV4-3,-,TGCGCCAGCAGCCAAGAGACAGGATGGAACTATGGCTACACCTTC,CASSQETGWNYGYTF
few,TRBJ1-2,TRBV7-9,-,TGTGCCAGCAGCTTAGGGTCAGCCGAAGCTAACTATGGCTACACCTTC,CASSLGSAEANYGYTF
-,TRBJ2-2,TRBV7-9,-,TGTGCCAGCAGTCTTAGGGTCTTGGGGGCCCGGACCGGGGAGCTGTTTTTT,CASSLRVLGARTGELFF
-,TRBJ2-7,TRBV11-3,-,TGTGCCAGCAGCTTTGCAGGGTACGAGCAGTACTTC,CASSFAGYEQYF
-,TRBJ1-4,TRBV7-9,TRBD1,TGTGCCAGCAGCTCATGGGCAGGGGGCGGTGAAAAACTGTTTTTT,CASSSWAGGGEKLFF
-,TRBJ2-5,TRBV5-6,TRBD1,TGTGCCAGCAGCGGCCAGACAGGGGGCCGGGAGACCCAGTACTTC,CASSGQTGGRETQYF
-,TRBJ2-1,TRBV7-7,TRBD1,TGTGCCAGCAGCCTATGGGACAGGAAAAACAATGAGCAGTTCTTC,CASSLWDRKNNEQFF
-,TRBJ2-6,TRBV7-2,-,TGTGCCAGCAGCTTAGGGTCCCGGGCCAACGTCCTGACTTTC,CASSLGSRANVLTF
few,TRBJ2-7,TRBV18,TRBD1,TGTGCCAGCTCACCACCGGACAGGGAGCCCTACGAGCAGTACTTC,CASSPPDREPYEQYF
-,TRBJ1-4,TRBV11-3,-,TGTGCCAGCAGCTTTCTTCGAGGGACTAATGAAAAACTGTTTTTT,CASSFLRGTNEKLFF
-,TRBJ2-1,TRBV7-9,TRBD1,TGTGCCAGCAGCTTAGCGGGACAGGGTTTAGATGAGCAGTTCTTC,CASSLAGQGLDEQFF
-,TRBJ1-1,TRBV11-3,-,TGTGCCAGCAGCTTAGGAGTAAACACTGAAGCTTTCTTT,CASSLGVNTEAFF
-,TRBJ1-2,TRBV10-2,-,TGCGCCAGCAGTGAGTCGGTGTGGGGACACGGGTTCGCCTCCTATGGCTACACCTTC,CASSESVWGHGFASYGYTF
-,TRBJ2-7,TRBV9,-,TGTGCCAGCAGCCTAGGCGGACAGGACTACTACGAGCAGTACTTC,CASSLGGQDYYEQYF
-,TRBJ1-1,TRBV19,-,TGTGCCAGTACTCCAGCCTACAGGGTTGGAGAATTGAACACTGAAGCTTTCTTT,CASTPAYRVGELNTEAFF
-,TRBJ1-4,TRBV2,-,TGTGCCAGCAGTGAGGGGATAGGGGCTAATGAAAAACTGTTTTTT,CASSEGIGANEKLFF
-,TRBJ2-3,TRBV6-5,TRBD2,TGTGCCAGCAGGCTAGCGGGGGGCGGCGATACGCAGTATTTT,CASRLAGGGDTQYF
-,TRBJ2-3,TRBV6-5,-,TGTGCCAGCAGTTACGTTGGGACTAGCACAGATACGCAGTATTTT,CASSYVGTSTDTQYF
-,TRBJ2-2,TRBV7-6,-,TGTGCCAGCAGCTTAGCACAAAGGGGATCCGGGGAGCTGTTTTTT,CASSLAQRGSGELFF
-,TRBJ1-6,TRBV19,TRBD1,TGTGCCAGTAGTATTCTCCGGGACAGGCATAATTCACCCCTCCACTTT,CASSILRDRHNSPLHF
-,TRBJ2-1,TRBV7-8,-,TGTGCCAGCAGCTTACGAGATGGGGGGTCCCTGAACAATGAGCAGTTCTTC,CASSLRDGGSLNNEQFF
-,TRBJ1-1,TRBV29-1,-,TGCAGCGTTCTAAGGACAACGACGAACACTGAAGCTTTCTTT,CSVLRTTTNTEAFF
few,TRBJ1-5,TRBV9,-,TGTGCCCACCCGGGGCAGGGTAAGGGAAGGAGTCAGCCCCAGCATTTT,CAHPGQGKGRSQPQHF
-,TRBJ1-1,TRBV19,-,TGTGCCACAACAGGGTTTACGGTCACTGAAGCTTTCTTT,CATTGFTVTEAFF